Sequencing of this TCR beta chain was carried out in a study of blood T cells in healthy people across ages. Study summary: Per every two T cells, about one barcoded beta molecule was captured by template switching.

A J-beta primer mix and a sample-barcoded 5' primer were used in a second PCR of roughly 7 to 12 cycles. MiXCR, applied by TCRdb to the 5' RACE reads, yields one record per CDR3 protein. The sample contains 1.5 million to 2 million distinct CDR3 sequences, under 30% of which appear only once. Points from the study as a whole: Higher diversity and more naive CD4+ cells were features of long-lived donors, compared to aged donors. Because donor CMV status was unknown, expanded clonotype changes were possibly confounded.

As to this clonotype: Its antigen is currently unknown.

The CDR3 runs 14 residues. The V gene's germline CDR1 is DFQATT and CDR2 SNEGSKA (reference sequence). V dropped 6 bases and J dropped 1 base, with 14 bases sitting between them. Isolation of PBMCs gave at least 7 million cells per sample. What was sequenced was blood. The receptor comes from a woman aged 25 to 45 in good health. The chain links TRBV20-1 to TRBJ2-3; D might be TRBD2 (6 bases). The CDR3 sequence: CSAETRGGTDTQYF. The CDR3 DNA reads TGCAGTGCGGAGACTAGAGGCGGCACAGATACGCAGTATTTT.